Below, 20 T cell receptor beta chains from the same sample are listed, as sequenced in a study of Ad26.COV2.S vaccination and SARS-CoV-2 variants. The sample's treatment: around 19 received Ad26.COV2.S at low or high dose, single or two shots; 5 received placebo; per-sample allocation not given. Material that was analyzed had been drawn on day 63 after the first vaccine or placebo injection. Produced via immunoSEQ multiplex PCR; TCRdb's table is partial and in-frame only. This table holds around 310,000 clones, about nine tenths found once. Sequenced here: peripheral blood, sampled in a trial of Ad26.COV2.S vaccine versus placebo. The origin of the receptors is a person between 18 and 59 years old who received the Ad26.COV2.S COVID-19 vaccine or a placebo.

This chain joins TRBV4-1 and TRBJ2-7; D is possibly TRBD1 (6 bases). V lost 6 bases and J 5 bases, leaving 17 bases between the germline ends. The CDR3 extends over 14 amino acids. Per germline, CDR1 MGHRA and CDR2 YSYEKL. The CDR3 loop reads CASRKVGDTHEQYF. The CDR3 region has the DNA TGCGCCAGCAGAAAGGTGGGGGACACCCACGAGCAGTACTTC.

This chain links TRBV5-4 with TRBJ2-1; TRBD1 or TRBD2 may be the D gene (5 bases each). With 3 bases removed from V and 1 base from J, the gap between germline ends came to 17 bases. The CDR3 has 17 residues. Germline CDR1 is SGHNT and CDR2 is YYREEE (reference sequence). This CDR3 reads CASSSSRGPGSYNEQFF. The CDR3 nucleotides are TGTGCCAGCAGCTCGTCACGGGGCCCAGGGTCCTACAATGAGCAGTTCTTC.

In DNA, the CDR3 is TGTGCCAGCGGACAGGGGCTGAATGGCTACACCTTC. It codes for CASGQGLNGYTF. This chain joins TRBV28 and TRBJ1-2; 9 bases agree with TRBD1. There are 12 residues in the CDR3. The V gene end was trimmed by 8 bases and the J gene end by 6 bases; junction bases not matched to a gene: 4. Germline CDR1 MDHEN, CDR2 SYDVKM.

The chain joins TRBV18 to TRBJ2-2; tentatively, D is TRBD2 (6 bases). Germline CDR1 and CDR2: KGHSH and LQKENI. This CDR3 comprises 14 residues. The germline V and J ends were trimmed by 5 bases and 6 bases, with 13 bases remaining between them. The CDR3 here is CASSSTLAAGELFF. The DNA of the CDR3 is TGTGCCAGCTCATCGACATTAGCGGCCGGGGAGCTGTTTTTT.

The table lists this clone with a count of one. The CDR3 here is CASSLDVAGYTF. Written as DNA, the CDR3 is TGCGCCAGCAGCTTGGATGTGGCTGGCTACACCTTC. The J gene is TRBJ1-2, the V gene TRBV5-1; no firm D call. The CDR3 is made up of 12 amino acids. Trimming pared 0 bases from V and 7 bases from J, leaving 7 bases between. Germline V CDR1 and CDR2: SGHRS, YFSETQ.

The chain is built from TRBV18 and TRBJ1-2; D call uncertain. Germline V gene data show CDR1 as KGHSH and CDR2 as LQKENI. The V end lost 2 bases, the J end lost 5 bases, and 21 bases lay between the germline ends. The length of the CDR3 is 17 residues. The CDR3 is CASSPKGGLAGGYGYTF. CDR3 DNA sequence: TGTGCCAGCTCACCAAAAGGAGGACTTGCCGGCGGGTATGGCTACACCTTC.

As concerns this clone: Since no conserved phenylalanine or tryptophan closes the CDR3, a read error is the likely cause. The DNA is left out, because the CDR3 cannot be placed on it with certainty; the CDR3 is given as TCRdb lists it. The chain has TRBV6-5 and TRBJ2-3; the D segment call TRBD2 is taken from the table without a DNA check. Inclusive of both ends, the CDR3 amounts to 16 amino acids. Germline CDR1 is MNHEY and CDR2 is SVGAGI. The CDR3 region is CASSYPPWTSGSLGDL.

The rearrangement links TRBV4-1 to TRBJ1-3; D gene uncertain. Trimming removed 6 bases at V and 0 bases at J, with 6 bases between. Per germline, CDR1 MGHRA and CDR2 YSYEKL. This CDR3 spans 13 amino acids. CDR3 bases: TGCGCCAGCAGGGGAAACTCTGGAAACACCATATATTTT. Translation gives CASRGNSGNTIYF.

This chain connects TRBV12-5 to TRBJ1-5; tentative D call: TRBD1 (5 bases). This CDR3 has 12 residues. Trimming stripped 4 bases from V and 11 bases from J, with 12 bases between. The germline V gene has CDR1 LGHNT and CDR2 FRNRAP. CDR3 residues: CASGSPGGAQHF. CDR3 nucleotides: TGTGCTAGTGGTTCCCCGGGGGGGGCCCAGCATTTT.

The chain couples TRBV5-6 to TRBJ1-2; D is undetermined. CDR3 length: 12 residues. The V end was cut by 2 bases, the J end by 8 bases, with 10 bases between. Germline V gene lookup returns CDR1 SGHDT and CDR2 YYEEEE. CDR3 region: CASSFVEDGYTF. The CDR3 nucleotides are TGTGCCAGCAGCTTCGTTGAGGACGGCTACACCTTC.

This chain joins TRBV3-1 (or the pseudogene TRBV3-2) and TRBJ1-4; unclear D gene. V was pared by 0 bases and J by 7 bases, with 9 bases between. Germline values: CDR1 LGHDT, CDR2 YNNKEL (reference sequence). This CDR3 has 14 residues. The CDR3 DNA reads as TGTGCCAGCAGCCAAGAGTGGGCCCGTGAAAAACTGTTTTTT. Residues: CASSQEWAREKLFF.

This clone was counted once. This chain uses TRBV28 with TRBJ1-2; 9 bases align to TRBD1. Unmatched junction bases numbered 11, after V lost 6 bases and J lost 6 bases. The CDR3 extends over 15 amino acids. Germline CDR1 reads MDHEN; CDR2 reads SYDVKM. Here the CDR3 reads CASRLSTGGFDGYTF. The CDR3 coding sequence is TGTGCCAGCAGATTGAGCACAGGGGGCTTCGATGGCTACACCTTC.

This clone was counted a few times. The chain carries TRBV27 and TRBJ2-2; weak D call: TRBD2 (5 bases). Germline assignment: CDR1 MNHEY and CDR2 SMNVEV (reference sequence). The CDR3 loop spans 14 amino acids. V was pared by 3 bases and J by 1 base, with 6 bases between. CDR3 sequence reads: CASSFTRNTGELFF. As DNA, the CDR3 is TGTGCCAGCAGTTTCACTAGGAACACCGGGGAGCTGTTTTTT.

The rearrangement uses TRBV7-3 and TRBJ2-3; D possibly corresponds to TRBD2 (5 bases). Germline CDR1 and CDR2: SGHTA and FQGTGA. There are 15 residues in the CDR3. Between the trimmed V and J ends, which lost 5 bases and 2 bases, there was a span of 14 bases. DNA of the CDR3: TGTGCCAGCAGCCAAGCGGACTCTGTCACAGATACGCAGTATTTT. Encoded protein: CASSQADSVTDTQYF.

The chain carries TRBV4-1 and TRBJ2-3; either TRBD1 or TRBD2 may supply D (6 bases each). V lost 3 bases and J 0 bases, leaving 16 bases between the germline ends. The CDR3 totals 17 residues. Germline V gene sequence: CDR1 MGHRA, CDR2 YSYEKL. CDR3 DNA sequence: TGCGCCAGCAGCCAGGAGGGACAAGACACTAGCACAGATACGCAGTATTTT. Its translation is CASSQEGQDTSTDTQYF.

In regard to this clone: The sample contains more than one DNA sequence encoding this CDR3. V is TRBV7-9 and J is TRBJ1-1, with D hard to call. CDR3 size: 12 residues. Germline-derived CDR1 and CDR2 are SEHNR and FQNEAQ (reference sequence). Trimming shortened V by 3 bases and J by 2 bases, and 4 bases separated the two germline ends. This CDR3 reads CASSFSNTEAFF. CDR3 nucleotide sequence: TGTGCCAGCAGCTTCAGTAACACTGAAGCTTTCTTT.

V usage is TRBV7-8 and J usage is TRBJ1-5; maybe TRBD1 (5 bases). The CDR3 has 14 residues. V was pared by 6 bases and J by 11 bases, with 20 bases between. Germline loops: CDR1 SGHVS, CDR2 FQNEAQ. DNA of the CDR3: TGTGCCAGCAGTCTAACCAGGGATCCGATGTCCCAGCATTTT. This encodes CASSLTRDPMSQHF.

Here the CDR3 reads CASSAGTGTNYGYTF. The CDR3 nucleotides read TGTGCCAGCAGCGCAGGGACAGGGACTAACTATGGCTACACCTTC. The chain combines TRBV7-8 with TRBJ1-2; 9 positions match TRBD1. Germline loops: CDR1 SGHVS, CDR2 FQNEAQ. Trimming took 5 bases from V and 0 from J; bases not matched to a gene: 4. The CDR3 length is 15 residues.

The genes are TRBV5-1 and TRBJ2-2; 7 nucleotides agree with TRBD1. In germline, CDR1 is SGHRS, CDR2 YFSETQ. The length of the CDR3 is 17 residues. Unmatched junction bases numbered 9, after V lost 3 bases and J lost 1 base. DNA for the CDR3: TGCGCCAGCAGCTCGCATAACAGGGGACGGAACACCGGGGAGCTGTTTTTT. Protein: CASSSHNRGRNTGELFF.

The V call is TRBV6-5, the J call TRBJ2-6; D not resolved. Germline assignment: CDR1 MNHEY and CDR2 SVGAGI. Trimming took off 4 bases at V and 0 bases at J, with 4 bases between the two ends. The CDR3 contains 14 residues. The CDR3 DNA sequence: TGTGCCAGCAGTTTAGCCTCTGGGGCCAACGTCCTGACTTTC. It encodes CASSLASGANVLTF.